This entry features one T cell receptor beta chain sequence. Its specificity is unknown. This entry comes from a study of cytomegalovirus exposure and HLA in healthy donors. Findings and limits, study-wide: Sequences of the TCR beta chain were said to predict the HLA-A and HLA-B alleles of most subjects accurately. Reported performance of the classifier showed diagnosis of cytomegalovirus status with high specificity and sensitivity. As a later analysis showed, a missense DCLRE1C variant was linked to trimming of TCR beta V- and J-genes.

The PCR employed 60 Vbeta primers together with 13 Jbeta primers. Libraries were prepared by immunoSEQ multiplex PCR; TCRdb keeps only in-frame clonotypes and omits some of them. The table records about 160,000 clones, roughly 84% of them present only once. The CDR3 covers 16 residues. Germline CDR1 is SGHNT and CDR2 is YYREEE (reference sequence). The V and J ends lost 3 bases and 0 bases respectively, with 12 bases between them. The gene calls are TRBV5-4 and TRBJ1-4; D is unclear. The origin of this receptor is a man between 50 and 59 years old in good health and CMV-seropositive. The source material was PBMCs. The CDR3 DNA reads as TGTGCCAGCAGCTCAGGTCCCCTTGCAACTAATGAAAAACTGTTTTTT. Amino acid sequence: CASSSGPLATNEKLFF.